The next 16 T cell receptor beta chains were all read from a single sample in a study of cytotoxic CD8 clonotypes in ibrutinib-treated CLL. Sequencing was performed with immunoSEQ multiplex PCR; in TCRdb, only in-frame clones are kept and a portion is missing. The sample records some 350,000 clones, over 60% being singletons. The material sequenced was PBMCs, taken after 36 months of ibrutinib treatment. These receptors were taken from a human donor with chronic lymphocytic leukemia.

V is TRBV29-1 and J is TRBJ1-1; TRBD1 agrees at 7 bases. Germline-derived CDR1 and CDR2 are SQVTM and ANQGSEA. Losses at the gene ends were 6 bases for V and 4 bases for J; bases not matched to a gene: 5. This CDR3 has 12 amino acids. CDR3 amino acids: CSVQTGATEAFF. For the CDR3, the DNA is TGCAGCGTCCAAACAGGGGCCACTGAAGCTTTCTTT.

This clone was seen a single time. The chain recombines TRBV5-6 with TRBJ2-7, with D perhaps TRBD1 (6 bases). Germline CDR1 is SGHDT and CDR2 is YYEEEE. This CDR3 comprises 15 residues. Trimming cost V 4 bases and J 0 bases, with 14 bases left between them. CDR3 in amino acids: CASSHWNRVSYEQYF. The DNA of the CDR3 is TGTGCCAGCAGCCACTGGAACAGGGTCTCCTACGAGCAGTACTTC.

The chain links TRBV6-6 to TRBJ2-7; a possible D gene is TRBD2 (5 bases). V shed 1 base and J shed 3 bases, with 16 bases lying between them. Germline V lookup: CDR1 MNHNY, CDR2 SVGAGI (reference sequence). This CDR3 has 16 amino acids. CDR3 DNA sequence: TGTGCCAGCAGTTACTTAGCGTCGGGATCTCTCTACGAGCAGTACTTC. It is translated as CASSYLASGSLYEQYF.

This chain joins TRBV28 and TRBJ1-1, with D unresolved. V lost 6 bases and J lost 0, with 8 bases in between. The CDR3 is made up of 13 amino acids. Germline CDR1 is MDHEN and CDR2 is SYDVKM. Here the CDR3 reads CASRGRLNTEAFF. The CDR3 DNA reads as TGTGCCAGCAGGGGCCGGTTGAACACTGAAGCTTTCTTT.

The chain recombines TRBV7-2 with TRBJ2-7; D might be TRBD2 (6 bases). The germline gives CDR1 SGHTA, CDR2 FQGNSA. The CDR3 loop spans 14 amino acids. V shed 7 bases and J shed 2 bases, with 15 bases lying between them. CDR3 in amino acids: CASTFSGVPYEQYF. CDR3 nucleotide sequence: TGTGCCAGCACTTTTAGCGGTGTCCCCTACGAGCAGTACTTC.

The V gene is TRBV4-1, the J gene TRBJ2-1; 8 nucleotides match TRBD1. The CDR3 totals 16 residues. Trimming cost V 1 base and J 0 bases; bases outside gene matches: 2. CDR1 is MGHRA and CDR2 is YSYEKL in the germline V gene. In DNA, the CDR3 is TGCGCCAGCAGCCAAGGAGGACAGGGCTCCTACAATGAGCAGTTCTTC. The encoded protein is CASSQGGQGSYNEQFF.

The chain is built from TRBV29-1 and TRBJ2-3, with TRBD2 identical over 13 bases. Germline CDR1 SQVTM, CDR2 ANQGSEA. The V segment lost 6 bases and the J segment 4 bases; nucleotides outside the gene matches: 10. The length of the CDR3 is 16 residues. In nucleotides, the CDR3 is TGCAGCGTAGGTTTCCGACTAGCGGGAGGTGCAGATACGCAGTATTTT. Protein: CSVGFRLAGGADTQYF.

V and J are TRBV2 and TRBJ2-5; the D is unclear. V was cut by 1 base and J by 5 bases, with 11 bases left in between. Germline CDR1 is SNHLY and CDR2 is FYNNEI. The CDR3 totals 14 residues. The chain's CDR3 is CASSEDHALETQYF. The CDR3 DNA reads as TGTGCCAGCAGTGAAGATCACGCCCTGGAGACCCAGTACTTC. Filled out from reference TRBV2 and TRBJ2-5, the complete variable domain reads EPEVTQTPSHQVTQMGQEVILRCVPISNHLYFYWYRQILGQKVEFLVSFYNNEISEKSEIFDDQFSVERPDGSNFTLKIRSTKLEDSAMYFCASSEDHALETQYFGPGTRLLVL.

This clone has only a few counts. V and J are TRBV5-1 and TRBJ2-5; either TRBD1 or TRBD2 may fit D (5 bases each). CDR1 is SGHRS and CDR2 is YFSETQ in the germline V gene. The germline V and J ends were trimmed by 2 bases and 2 bases, with 13 bases remaining between them. The CDR3 runs to 15 residues. The CDR3 DNA is TGCGCCAGCAGCTTTACGGGACGGAGTCAAGAGACCCAGTACTTC. Protein product: CASSFTGRSQETQYF. Full variable domain (outside the CDR3, taken from reference TRBV5-1 and TRBJ2-5): KAGVTQTPRYLIKTRGQQVTLSCSPISGHRSVSWYQQTPGQGLQFLFEYFSETQRNKGNFPGRFSGRQFSNSRSEMNVSTLELGDSALYLCASSFTGRSQETQYFGPGTRLLVL.

V is TRBV5-1 and J is TRBJ2-7, with D perhaps being TRBD1 or TRBD2 (5 bases each). Germline-derived CDR1 and CDR2 are SGHRS and YFSETQ. CDR3 length: 14 amino acids. V was trimmed by 4 bases and J by 4 bases, leaving 15 bases between them. CDR3 residues: CASSRGRTPYEQYF. CDR3 coding DNA: TGCGCCAGCAGCCGGGGACGGACCCCTTACGAGCAGTACTTC.

This chain connects TRBV19 to TRBJ2-3; 7 nucleotides match TRBD2. Germline loops: CDR1 LNHDA, CDR2 SQIVND (reference sequence). Germline trimming cut 6 bases from V and 4 bases from J; bases unmatched to any gene: 10. The CDR3 is 15 residues long. Here the CDR3 DNA reads TGTGCCAGTAGGTTGGTCGGGGGGTGGGCAGATACGCAGTATTTT. This translates into CASRLVGGWADTQYF.

The chain recombines TRBV10-3 with TRBJ1-2; 11 bases line up with TRBD1. J was trimmed by 7 bases and V by 10 bases; bases with no gene match: 11. Germline V gene lookup returns CDR1 ENHRY and CDR2 SYGVKD. The CDR3 totals 14 residues. Here the CDR3 reads CATQPDRGRIGYTF. CDR3 bases: TGTGCCACCCAACCGGACAGGGGGCGGATTGGCTACACCTTC.

The J gene is TRBJ1-1, the V gene TRBV2; no reliable D call. CDR3 length equals 13 residues. Trimming cost V 3 bases and J 4 bases, with 9 bases left between them. Looked up from germline, CDR1 is SNHLY and CDR2 is FYNNEI. The CDR3 loop is CASSEPGFTEAFF. The CDR3 coding sequence is TGTGCCAGCAGTGAGCCGGGTTTCACTGAAGCTTTCTTT.

The chain carries TRBV6-1 and TRBJ2-1; D is possibly TRBD1 (6 bases). Germline V gives CDR1 MNHNS, CDR2 SASEGT. The CDR3 runs 15 residues. V lost 0 bases and J 0 bases, leaving 6 bases between the germline ends. CDR3 sequence: CASSEADSSYNEQFF. Here the CDR3 DNA reads TGTGCCAGCAGTGAAGCGGACAGCTCCTACAATGAGCAGTTCTTC.

The chain has TRBV7-8 and TRBJ2-7; 7 bases align to TRBD1. This CDR3 has 14 amino acids. Germline lookup yields CDR1 SGHVS and CDR2 FQNEAQ. Trimming removed 5 bases from V and 1 base from J; junction bases left unmatched: 5. The DNA of the CDR3 is TGTGCCAGCAGCATCCGCAGGGGGTCCTACGAGCAGTACTTC. Translation gives CASSIRRGSYEQYF.

The rearrangement joins TRBV7-2 to TRBJ1-5; no clear D. Per the germline V gene, CDR1 is SGHTA and CDR2 is FQGNSA. This CDR3 is 15 amino acids long. V lost 5 bases to trimming and J lost 0 bases, with 11 bases between them. Written as DNA, the CDR3 is TGTGCCAGCAGCCCCCGTCGAGATAGCAATCAGCCCCAGCATTTT. It specifies CASSPRRDSNQPQHF.